These 30 T cell receptor beta chains share one sample of origin, sequenced in a study of T cell changes during pregnancy in multiple sclerosis. Profiling relied on immunoSEQ multiplex PCR, and the TCRdb table lists in-frame clones only, not all of them. The table lists tens of thousands of clones, about 93% of them singletons. The source material was peripheral blood, sampled in the first trimester of pregnancy. The receptors were gathered from a female donor with multiple sclerosis, enrolled in a pregnancy study.

The V and J genes are TRBV19 and TRBJ1-6; D might be TRBD1 (6 bases). Germline lookup yields CDR1 LNHDA and CDR2 SQIVND (reference sequence). Trimming took off 3 bases at V and 10 bases at J, with 13 bases between the two ends. The CDR3 length is 14 residues. CDR3 loop: CASSIKQGSSPLHF. For the CDR3, the DNA is TGTGCCAGTAGTATCAAACAGGGAAGCTCACCCCTCCACTTT.

V gene TRBV11-2 combines with J gene TRBJ2-1, with 9 bases identical to TRBD2. This CDR3 comprises 16 residues. Germline V CDR1 and CDR2: SGHAT, FQNNGV. V lost 5 bases, J lost 7 bases, and 12 bases stayed unmatched. The CDR3 sequence: CASSRRGASGENEQFF. In DNA form, the CDR3 reads TGTGCCAGCAGCAGGAGGGGAGCTAGCGGGGAAAATGAGCAGTTCTTC. The variable domain in full, with the rest retrieved from reference TRBV11-2 and TRBJ2-1, is EAGVAQSPRYKIIEKRQSVAFWCNPISGHATLYWYQQILGQGPKLLIQFQNNGVVDDSQLPKDRFSAERLKGVDSTLKIQPAKLEDSAVYLCASSRRGASGENEQFFGPGTRLTVL.

The chain recombines TRBV15 with TRBJ2-7; the match to TRBD1 covers 7 bases. The CDR3 loop spans 15 amino acids. Germline loops: CDR1 LNHNV, CDR2 YYDKDF (reference sequence). Losses at the gene ends were 1 base for V and 2 bases for J; bases not matched to a gene: 5. This CDR3 is CATSRVPGTAYEQYF. CDR3 bases: TGTGCCACCAGCAGAGTCCCCGGGACAGCCTACGAGCAGTACTTC.

This chain links TRBV5-1 with TRBJ2-1; 12 nucleotides align to TRBD2. This CDR3 has 16 amino acids. Germline trimming cut 7 bases from V and 9 bases from J; bases unmatched to any gene: 14. The germline CDR1 and CDR2 sequences are SGHRS and YFSETQ. CDR3 sequence reads: CASGKMTSGSRAEQFF. The CDR3 DNA reads TGCGCCAGCGGAAAAATGACTAGCGGGAGTCGGGCTGAGCAGTTCTTC.

This clone was seen only once. This chain connects TRBV5-4 to TRBJ2-5, with 8 positions matching TRBD2. Germline V CDR1 and CDR2: SGHNT, YYREEE (reference sequence). This CDR3 has 14 residues. V shed 3 bases and J 3 bases; nucleotides not matched to a gene: 4. CDR3 sequence reads: CASSWTGGEETQYF. The DNA of the CDR3 is TGTGCCAGCAGCTGGACGGGAGGGGAAGAGACCCAGTACTTC.

This clone was seen a single time. This rearrangement joins TRBV11-2 to TRBJ2-7; TRBD1 matches 8 bases. CDR3 length: 14 amino acids. Germline trimming cut 1 base from V and 2 bases from J; bases unmatched to any gene: 1. Germline CDR1 and CDR2: SGHAT and FQNNGV. Here the CDR3 DNA reads TGTGCCAGCAGCTTAGTCAGGGGGCCCTACGAGCAGTACTTC. Translation: CASSLVRGPYEQYF. Using reference TRBV11-2 and TRBJ2-7 for the parts outside the CDR3, the full variable domain is EAGVAQSPRYKIIEKRQSVAFWCNPISGHATLYWYQQILGQGPKLLIQFQNNGVVDDSQLPKDRFSAERLKGVDSTLKIQPAKLEDSAVYLCASSLVRGPYEQYFGPGTRLTVT.

The rearrangement links TRBV29-1 to TRBJ2-7; TRBD2 matches 7 bases. After removal of 5 bases from V and 2 bases from J, the junction contained 6 bases not matched to a gene. In germline, CDR1 is SQVTM, CDR2 ANQGSEA. The CDR3 contains 13 residues. CDR3 residues: CSVTPGGPYEQYF. CDR3 sequence (DNA): TGCAGCGTTACACCGGGGGGACCCTACGAGCAGTACTTC.

The V gene is TRBV11-2, the J gene TRBJ2-7; 10 bases are a match to TRBD1. The CDR3 runs 15 residues. The ends lost 5 bases at V and 0 bases at J; junction bases unmatched: 4. Germline V gives CDR1 SGHAT, CDR2 FQNNGV. The CDR3 DNA follows: TGTGCCAGCAGCGCCAGGGACAGGGGCTCCTACGAGCAGTACTTC. Amino acids: CASSARDRGSYEQYF.

The chain is built from TRBV27 and TRBJ1-1; tentative D call: TRBD1 (6 bases). From germline, CDR1 is MNHEY and CDR2 SMNVEV (reference sequence). This CDR3 comprises 15 residues. Trimming cost V 2 bases and J 3 bases, with 13 bases left between them. In DNA form, the CDR3 reads TGTGCCAGCAGTTTAACACAGGGTGGATACACTGAAGCTTTCTTT. This translates into CASSLTQGGYTEAFF.

This clone has a single count. For the CDR3, the DNA is TGCGCCAGCAGCCTCCCTAGGGACAGCTCCGGAGGGCGGCAAGAGACCCAGTACTTC. Protein sequence: CASSLPRDSSGGRQETQYF. The chain combines TRBV5-1 with TRBJ2-5; tentative D call: TRBD1 (7 bases). Germline lookup yields CDR1 SGHRS and CDR2 YFSETQ. V lost 4 bases, J lost 2 bases, and 27 bases lay in between. CDR3 length equals 19 residues.

Turning to this clone: Other DNA sequences in the same sample also yield this CDR3. V usage is TRBV14 and J usage is TRBJ1-2; the D is unclear. The V and J ends lost 1 base and 5 bases respectively, with 8 bases between them. The germline V gene has CDR1 SGHDN and CDR2 FVKESK. The CDR3 is made up of 13 amino acids. In nucleotides, the CDR3 is TGTGCCAGCAGCCAAGGGGGAGGTTATGGCTACACCTTC. Protein sequence: CASSQGGGYGYTF.

The chain links TRBV7-2 to TRBJ2-2; 8 bases agree with TRBD2. Germline V gives CDR1 SGHTA, CDR2 FQGNSA. V lost 6 bases, J lost 4 bases, and 7 bases stayed unmatched. CDR3 size: 15 residues. The CDR3 nucleotides read TGTGCCAGCAGGTTAATCGGGGGGGCCACCGGGGAGCTGTTTTTT. It yields the protein CASRLIGGATGELFF. The variable domain in full, with the rest retrieved from reference TRBV7-2 and TRBJ2-2, is GAGVSQSPSNKVTEKGKDVELRCDPISGHTALYWYRQSLGQGLEFLIYFQGNSAPDKSGLPSDRFSAERTGGSVSTLTIQRTQQEDSAVYLCASRLIGGATGELFFGEGSRLTVL.

This chain uses TRBV12-5 with TRBJ2-5; 11 bases map to TRBD2. The germline CDR1 and CDR2 sequences are LGHNT and FRNRAP. CDR3 length: 16 residues. J lost 4 bases, V lost 5 bases, and 9 bases had no gene match. The CDR3 sequence is CASGRGSGGAGETQYF. The CDR3 DNA is TGTGCTAGTGGTCGGGGTAGCGGGGGGGCCGGAGAGACCCAGTACTTC.

This chain joins TRBV19 and TRBJ1-1, with D possibly being TRBD1 (6 bases). CDR3 length: 15 amino acids. Germline-derived CDR1 and CDR2 are LNHDA and SQIVND (reference sequence). V lost 8 bases and J lost 1, with 17 bases in between. Here the CDR3 DNA reads TGTGCCAGTCGTAACCGGGACACCGGGAACACTGAAGCTTTCTTT. This codes for CASRNRDTGNTEAFF.

The chain employs TRBV2 and TRBJ2-1; 7 bases are a match to TRBD2. The CDR3 length is 13 residues. The germline CDR1 and CDR2 sequences are SNHLY and FYNNEI. The V segment lost 6 bases and the J segment 10 bases; nucleotides outside the gene matches: 9. This chain's CDR3 is CASRLAEAGEQFF. The CDR3 DNA reads TGTGCCAGCAGGCTAGCGGAGGCGGGGGAGCAGTTCTTC. The variable domain in full, with the rest retrieved from reference TRBV2 and TRBJ2-1, is EPEVTQTPSHQVTQMGQEVILRCVPISNHLYFYWYRQILGQKVEFLVSFYNNEISEKSEIFDDQFSVERPDGSNFTLKIRSTKLEDSAMYFCASRLAEAGEQFFGPGTRLTVL.

This rearrangement joins TRBV5-1 to TRBJ1-2, with 7 bases aligning to TRBD1. Germline CDR1 reads SGHRS; CDR2 reads YFSETQ. V dropped 4 bases and J dropped 1; count of bases not matched to a gene: 4. The CDR3 consists of 14 residues. This chain's CDR3 is CASSTGQVNYGYTF. As DNA, the CDR3 is TGCGCCAGCAGCACCGGACAGGTTAACTATGGCTACACCTTC.

The chain is built from TRBV14 and TRBJ2-7, with 8 positions matching TRBD1. The CDR3 extends over 17 amino acids. Trimming removed 5 bases from V and 0 bases from J; junction bases left unmatched: 12. Germline V gene lookup returns CDR1 SGHDN and CDR2 FVKESK. The CDR3 reads CASSYQPGQGPSYEQYF. The CDR3 DNA reads TGTGCCAGCAGCTACCAACCCGGACAGGGCCCCTCCTACGAGCAGTACTTC.

V usage is TRBV6-1 and J usage is TRBJ1-1; D ambiguous. Looked up from germline, CDR1 is MNHNS and CDR2 is SASEGT. V was cut by 1 base and J by 11 bases, with 11 bases left in between. The CDR3 runs 12 residues. The CDR3 region is CASSEDWWAAFF. The CDR3 nucleotides read TGTGCCAGCAGTGAAGATTGGTGGGCGGCTTTCTTT.

V gene TRBV7-9 combines with J gene TRBJ1-2; TRBD1 aligns across 11 bases. CDR3 size: 14 residues. Germline CDR1 SEHNR, CDR2 FQNEAQ (reference sequence). V gave up 6 bases and J gave up 7 bases; unmatched junction bases: 7. In nucleotides, the CDR3 is TGTGCCAGCAGTATTGGACAGGGGGCCTTTGGCTACACCTTC. Translating gives CASSIGQGAFGYTF.

The V gene is TRBV30, the J gene TRBJ2-5; D remains unclear. The CDR3 is 13 amino acids. Trimming cost V 0 bases and J 2 bases, with 7 bases left between them. The germline V gene has CDR1 GTSNPN and CDR2 SVGIG (reference sequence). CDR3 nucleotide sequence: TGTGCCTGGAGTGTACTGGAGCAAGAGACCCAGTACTTC. This sequence encodes CAWSVLEQETQYF.

This clone was detected only once. The chain has TRBV27 and TRBJ1-1; 8 nucleotides line up with TRBD1. The germline V gene encodes CDR1 MNHEY and CDR2 SMNVEV (reference sequence). This CDR3 region has 15 residues. With 5 bases clipped from V and 4 bases from J, the junction kept 9 bases outside the gene matches. The CDR3 DNA is TGTGCCAGCAGTCCCCGGACAGGGCGGGCCACTGAAGCTTTCTTT. Encoded protein: CASSPRTGRATEAFF.

The chain carries TRBV7-6 and TRBJ2-3; 10 nucleotides agree with TRBD1. This CDR3 region has 17 residues. J gave up 2 bases and V 4 bases, and 9 bases lay outside the gene matches. In germline, CDR1 is SGHVS, CDR2 FNYEAQ. CDR3 protein: CASSSKGQGMNTDTQYF. DNA of the CDR3: TGTGCCAGCAGCTCCAAGGGACAGGGGATGAACACAGATACGCAGTATTTT.

This chain joins TRBV7-2 and TRBJ2-5; D is uncertain. The length of the CDR3 is 15 residues. Germline lookup yields CDR1 SGHTA and CDR2 FQGNSA. V was cut by 2 bases and J by 5 bases, with 15 bases left in between. In DNA form, the CDR3 reads TGTGCCAGCAGCTTACCAATGGTCCAGTCGGAGACCCAGTACTTC. This sequence encodes CASSLPMVQSETQYF.

This clone was picked up one time. The chain links TRBV6-5 to TRBJ2-7; D is unresolved. The CDR3 has 14 residues. CDR1 MNHEY and CDR2 SVGAGI come from the germline V gene. V was shortened by 5 bases and J by 3 bases, with 14 bases between the two germline ends. The CDR3 nucleotides read TGTGCCAGCAGTCTCAACCCGGTTCTCTACGAGCAGTACTTC. This sequence encodes CASSLNPVLYEQYF.

This clone was seen only once. CDR3 region: CASSFFLYQPQHF. The CDR3, as DNA: TGTGCCAGCAGCTTCTTTCTTTATCAGCCCCAGCATTTT. This chain connects TRBV5-5 to TRBJ1-5; D not certain. The V end lost 2 bases, the J end lost 5 bases, and 8 bases lay between the germline ends. Germline CDR1 and CDR2: SGHKS and YYEKEE (reference sequence). The CDR3 is 13 amino acids. Variable domain in full (rest from reference TRBV5-5 and TRBJ1-5): DAGVTQSPTHLIKTRGQQVTLRCSPISGHKSVSWYQQVLGQGPQFIFQYYEKEERGRGNFPDRFSARQFPNYSSELNVNALLLGDSALYLCASSFFLYQPQHFGDGTRLSIL.

The table lists this clone with a count of one. The chain couples TRBV25-1 to TRBJ2-3; 7 bases line up with TRBD2. Per the germline V gene, CDR1 is MGHDK and CDR2 is SYGVNS. There are 15 residues in the CDR3. The V and J ends lost 6 bases and 7 bases, in that order; junction bases with no gene match: 13. The CDR3 sequence is CASRPAGAGDHTQYF. In DNA, the CDR3 is TGTGCCAGCAGACCGGCGGGCGCGGGAGACCATACGCAGTATTTT.

The CDR3 loop reads CASSADRGQETQYF. In DNA form, the CDR3 reads TGTGCCAGCAGTGCGGACAGGGGACAAGAGACCCAGTACTTC. The J gene is TRBJ2-5, the V gene TRBV2, with 9 bases aligning to TRBD1. The CDR3 runs 14 residues. Germline V CDR1 and CDR2: SNHLY, FYNNEI. The trim removed 4 bases at V and 2 bases at J, leaving 2 bases unmatched. Drawing the rest from reference TRBV2 and TRBJ2-5, the complete variable domain is EPEVTQTPSHQVTQMGQEVILRCVPISNHLYFYWYRQILGQKVEFLVSFYNNEISEKSEIFDDQFSVERPDGSNFTLKIRSTKLEDSAMYFCASSADRGQETQYFGPGTRLLVL.

This chain joins TRBV30 and TRBJ2-7; 10 nucleotides agree with TRBD2. Germline V gene data show CDR1 as GTSNPN and CDR2 as SVGIG (reference sequence). The CDR3 has 14 residues. Germline trimming cut 2 bases from V and 4 bases from J; bases unmatched to any gene: 5. The CDR3 DNA reads as TGTGCCTGGAGTTTTACTAGCGGGGCTTACGAGCAGTACTTC. This gives the protein CAWSFTSGAYEQYF.

The CDR3 DNA follows: TGTGCCAGCAGCCTGGGGACAGTCCCTAACTATGGCTACACCTTC. This sequence encodes CASSLGTVPNYGYTF. V and J are TRBV7-9 and TRBJ1-2, with 7 bases lining up with TRBD1. The CDR3 is made up of 15 amino acids. J gave up 0 bases and V 5 bases, and 6 bases lay outside the gene matches. CDR1 and CDR2 from the germline V gene are SEHNR and FQNEAQ (reference sequence).

About this clone itself: The DNA is omitted, as the CDR3 cannot be located on it reliably, and the CDR3 follows TCRdb's listing. The V gene is TRBV7-3, the J gene TRBJ2-6; TRBD2, the D gene given by the table, was not confirmed from the DNA. The CDR3 extends over 18 residues, inclusive of both ends. Germline CDR1 and CDR2: SGHTA and FQGTGA. CDR3 sequence: CASSLSGPGASGANVLTF.